This T cell receptor beta chain comes out of a study of T cells in Graves' hyperthyroidism and ophthalmopathy. Study results and caveats: Median prediction lead before ophthalmopathy onset was about 6.5 months with the model.

V lost 0 bases, J lost 1 base, and 12 bases lay in between. CDR1 is KGHSH, CDR2 LQKENI, per germline. The CDR3 has 16 amino acids. In this sample, this clonotype turned up a few times. Its antigen is still unknown. TCR beta CDR3 sequences were amplified from RNA transcripts. RT-PCR in the first round (using the HTBI primer set) targeted the TCR CDR3. TCRdb reprocessed the multiplex PCR reads via MiXCR and lists one record per CDR3 protein. The sample has some 490,000 distinct CDR3 sequences; around a fifth are singletons. Sequenced sample: blood. This sequence joins TRBV18 and TRBJ2-5; possibly TRBD2 for D (6 bases). The TCR sequence derives from an older woman with Graves' ophthalmopathy. The CDR3 DNA follows: TGTGCCAGCTCACCACCTAGCGGAGGCTTCCAAGAGACCCAGTACTTC. It translates to CASSPPSGGFQETQYF.